The 22 T cell receptor beta chains below were found in one sample sequenced in a study of T cell changes during pregnancy in multiple sclerosis. Some clones are missing from TCRdb's copy, which holds only in-frame ones; the method was immunoSEQ multiplex PCR. Of around 80,000 clones listed, about 93% are singletons. Source: peripheral blood, taken in the second trimester of pregnancy. The receptor source for this set is a female donor in good health, enrolled as a control in a pregnancy study.

The J gene is TRBJ2-2, the V gene TRBV19; 9 bases map to TRBD1. Germline V gives CDR1 LNHDA, CDR2 SQIVND (reference sequence). Trimming cost V 3 bases and J 7 bases; bases outside gene matches: 3. The CDR3 totals 14 residues. The CDR3, as DNA: TGTGCCAGTAGTATTGGACAGGGGTACGGGGAGCTGTTTTTT. It translates to CASSIGQGYGELFF.

This chain joins TRBV5-1 and TRBJ2-5, with D tentatively TRBD2 (6 bases). V dropped 1 base and J dropped 2 bases, with 9 bases sitting between them. This CDR3 has 14 amino acids. CDR1 and CDR2 (germline): SGHRS, YFSETQ. This chain's CDR3 is CASSLSGTQETQYF. CDR3 nucleotide sequence: TGCGCCAGCAGCTTGTCTGGGACTCAAGAGACCCAGTACTTC. The variable domain in full, completed from reference TRBV5-1 and TRBJ2-5, reads KAGVTQTPRYLIKTRGQQVTLSCSPISGHRSVSWYQQTPGQGLQFLFEYFSETQRNKGNFPGRFSGRQFSNSRSEMNVSTLELGDSALYLCASSLSGTQETQYFGPGTRLLVL.

The J gene is TRBJ1-2, the V gene TRBV2; tentatively, D is TRBD1 (6 bases). CDR1 is SNHLY and CDR2 is FYNNEI in the germline V gene. This CDR3 is 16 amino acids long. Trimming pared 4 bases from V and 0 bases from J, leaving 15 bases between. The CDR3 DNA follows: TGTGCCAGCAGTGGACAGGCTTCGGATGCTAACTATGGCTACACCTTC. Protein product: CASSGQASDANYGYTF.

This chain connects TRBV5-6 to TRBJ2-1; 8 nucleotides align to TRBD2. The CDR3 has 15 amino acids. The germline CDR1 and CDR2 sequences are SGHDT and YYEEEE. V lost 4 bases to trimming and J lost 0 bases; unmatched junction nucleotides: 3. CDR3 protein: CASSPGTSSYNEQFF. DNA for the CDR3: TGTGCCAGCAGCCCTGGGACTAGCTCCTACAATGAGCAGTTCTTC.

V is TRBV2 and J is TRBJ2-7; TRBD1 aligns across 11 bases. This CDR3 has 15 residues. In germline, CDR1 is SNHLY, CDR2 FYNNEI. The junction had 11 bases not matched to a gene; V was cut back by 6 bases and J by 7 bases. This CDR3 is CASSLGQGGFGEQYF. CDR3 coding DNA: TGTGCCAGCAGCCTGGGACAGGGGGGATTCGGGGAGCAGTACTTC.

The chain uses TRBV5-3 and TRBJ2-7, with 9 bases identical to TRBD1. TRBV5-3 is sorted into the ORF group, with uncertain function. The CDR3 spans 16 residues. The trim removed 3 bases at V and 3 bases at J, leaving 10 bases unmatched. The CDR3, as DNA: TGTGCCAGAAGCTCCGGACAGGGGTTAGCCAACTACGAGCAGTACTTC. Its translation: CARSSGQGLANYEQYF.

This clone was seen once. This chain joins TRBV27 and TRBJ2-1; possible D gene TRBD2, 6 bases. The CDR3 extends over 16 amino acids. Germline CDR1 reads MNHEY; CDR2 reads SMNVEV (reference sequence). Trimming cost V 3 bases and J 2 bases, with 14 bases left between them. DNA for the CDR3: TGTGCCAGCAGTTTGAGTTCGGGACTCACCTACAATGAGCAGTTCTTC. This codes for CASSLSSGLTYNEQFF.

The chain couples TRBV4-1 to TRBJ1-2; weak D call: TRBD1 (5 bases). The germline CDR1 and CDR2 sequences are MGHRA and YSYEKL. CDR3 size: 15 residues. V lost 3 bases to trimming and J lost 6 bases, with 17 bases between them. CDR3 protein: CASSQVVRGFNGYTF. In DNA, the CDR3 is TGCGCCAGCAGCCAGGTTGTAAGGGGATTCAATGGCTACACCTTC.

The V and J genes are TRBV13 and TRBJ1-1; no reliable D call. Germline assignment: CDR1 PRHDT and CDR2 FYEKMQ (reference sequence). The germline V and J ends were trimmed by 1 base and 5 bases, with 8 bases remaining between them. The CDR3 has 13 residues. CDR3 residues: CASSLDRGTEAFF. The CDR3 region has the DNA TGTGCCAGCAGCTTAGACCGAGGGACTGAAGCTTTCTTT.

The rearrangement links TRBV7-8 to TRBJ2-3; possible D gene TRBD2, 5 bases. The CDR3 contains 19 residues. Looked up from germline, CDR1 is SGHVS and CDR2 is FQNEAQ. Trimming cost V 1 base and J 2 bases, with 22 bases left between them. CDR3 sequence reads: CASSLVLSGSPGDTDTQYF. CDR3 DNA sequence: TGTGCCAGCAGCTTAGTACTGTCTGGGAGCCCCGGAGACACAGATACGCAGTATTTT.

This chain joins TRBV5-6 and TRBJ2-7; 9 nucleotides line up with TRBD1. This CDR3 has 16 residues. Per germline, CDR1 SGHDT and CDR2 YYEEEE. With V trimmed by 2 bases and J by 1 base, 7 bases remained unmatched. CDR3 residues: CASSLLPGQGSYEQYF. The CDR3 DNA follows: TGTGCCAGCAGCTTATTACCGGGACAGGGTTCCTACGAGCAGTACTTC.

The chain combines TRBV25-1 with TRBJ1-4; TRBD1 is a possible D gene (6 bases). Germline CDR1 MGHDK, CDR2 SYGVNS. Trimming removed 4 bases at V and 7 bases at J, with 19 bases between. The CDR3 sequence is 16 residues long. The CDR3 coding sequence is TGTGCCAGCAGTGCCCGGGACATCTCATCGGGTGAAAAACTGTTTTTT. This encodes CASSARDISSGEKLFF. Based on the CDR3 plus reference TRBV25-1 and TRBJ1-4, the full variable domain is EADIYQTPRYLVIGTGKKITLECSQTMGHDKMYWYQQDPGMELHLIHYSYGVNSTEKGDLSSESTVSRIRTEHFPLTLESARPSHTSQYLCASSARDISSGEKLFFGSGTQLSVL.

The chain has TRBV4-2 and TRBJ1-5; the match to TRBD1 covers 7 bases. Per the germline V gene, CDR1 is LGHNA and CDR2 is YNFKEQ. The J segment lost 2 bases and the V segment lost 1 base, leaving 5 bases of the junction unmatched. The CDR3 is made up of 16 amino acids. Written as DNA, the CDR3 is TGTGCCAGCAGCCAAGGAAGGGGGCAAGGCAATCAGCCCCAGCATTTT. Protein product: CASSQGRGQGNQPQHF.

The rearrangement links TRBV27 to TRBJ2-7; TRBD2 matches 10 bases. Germline CDR1 is MNHEY and CDR2 is SMNVEV (reference sequence). The CDR3 has 16 residues. V was clipped by 6 bases and J by 7 bases; unmatched bases: 15. The CDR3 is CASRPLSGRAWGEQYF. The CDR3 DNA reads TGTGCCAGCAGACCCCTCAGCGGGAGGGCCTGGGGGGAGCAGTACTTC.

This clone came up once. The CDR3 sequence is CASSIPGGYEQYF. CDR3 in DNA: TGTGCCAGCAGCATACCAGGGGGCTACGAGCAGTACTTC. The chain employs TRBV7-9 and TRBJ2-7, with TRBD1 matching over 7 bases. The CDR3 length is 13 residues. From germline, CDR1 is SEHNR and CDR2 FQNEAQ (reference sequence). The V gene end was trimmed by 5 bases and the J gene end by 3 bases; junction bases not matched to a gene: 4.

The gene calls are TRBV7-8 and TRBJ2-5; 11 nucleotides line up with TRBD1. CDR1 is SGHVS, CDR2 FQNEAQ, per germline. CDR3 length: 13 residues. V lost 5 bases to trimming and J lost 11 bases; unmatched junction nucleotides: 7. The CDR3: CASSRDRGGEQYF. CDR3 nucleotide sequence: TGTGCCAGCAGCCGGGACAGGGGGGGGGAGCAGTACTTC.

The chain is built from TRBV5-1 and TRBJ2-7; 11 bases line up with TRBD1. V shed 2 bases and J 2 bases; nucleotides not matched to a gene: 3. Germline V CDR1 and CDR2: SGHRS, YFSETQ. CDR3 length: 15 residues. The CDR3 here is CASSFTGQGAYEQYF. The CDR3, as DNA: TGCGCCAGCAGCTTCACGGGACAGGGGGCCTACGAGCAGTACTTC.

Here the CDR3 DNA reads TGTGCCGGACAGGGACAGCTCTCCTACAATGAGCAGTTCTTC. This encodes CAGQGQLSYNEQFF. The J gene is TRBJ2-1, the V gene TRBV2; TRBD1 matches at 8 bases. The CDR3 runs 14 residues. The germline gives CDR1 SNHLY, CDR2 FYNNEI. With V trimmed by 11 bases and J by 0 bases, 6 bases remained unmatched.

CDR3 sequence reads: CASSQFWGGTGELFF. In DNA form, the CDR3 reads TGCGCCAGCAGCCAATTCTGGGGGGGGACCGGGGAGCTGTTTTTT. This chain joins TRBV4-1 and TRBJ2-2; 7 nucleotides match TRBD2. In germline, CDR1 is MGHRA, CDR2 YSYEKL. The CDR3 spans 15 residues. V gave up 2 bases and J gave up 5 bases; unmatched junction bases: 5.

CDR3 sequence (DNA): TGTGCTAGTGGTTTGGCGCTACTAGCGGGAGACACCGGGGAGCTGTTTTTT. Translation gives CASGLALLAGDTGELFF. J is TRBJ2-2 and V is TRBV12-5, with 11 bases fitting TRBD2. CDR3 length equals 17 residues. Per the germline V gene, CDR1 is LGHNT and CDR2 is FRNRAP. The V segment lost 1 base and the J segment 3 bases; nucleotides outside the gene matches: 4.

In its sample, this clone was seen once. The V call is TRBV5-6, the J call TRBJ1-1; 8 bases line up with TRBD1. V was clipped by 1 base and J by 1 base; unmatched bases: 3. From germline, CDR1 is SGHDT and CDR2 YYEEEE. The CDR3 length is 15 residues. CDR3 DNA sequence: TGTGCCAGCAGCTTGCGCCAGGGGGCGAACACTGAAGCTTTCTTT. Protein product: CASSLRQGANTEAFF.

This chain's CDR3 is CASSQDWETGRTDTQYF. CDR3 sequence (DNA): TGTGCCAGCAGCCAAGATTGGGAGACAGGGCGCACAGATACGCAGTATTTT. V usage is TRBV4-2 and J usage is TRBJ2-3; 7 nucleotides line up with TRBD1. The V and J ends lost 0 bases and 1 base, in that order; junction bases with no gene match: 7. CDR3 length: 17 residues. Germline CDR1 and CDR2: LGHNA and YNFKEQ.